One T cell receptor (beta chain) is described in this entry. These data belong to a study of blood T cell repertoires in COVID-19. Study background: Samples of COVID-19 (acute and convalescent) were obtained from the United States, Italy and Spain. From T cells, B-cell-depleted T cells, or PBMCs came the material, which was cDNA or gDNA.

In the original processing: It was from reference gene primer amplification that nucleated cell counts were estimated. TCRdb keeps only in-frame clones here, not all; method: immunoSEQ multiplex PCR. From that table come the V and J calls and clone size; the DNA was used to work out D and trimming. The sample has roughly 100,000 clones, approximately 80% seen once. This CDR3 is built from 14 residues. Trimming pared 3 bases from V and 5 bases from J, leaving 11 bases between. The germline CDR1 and CDR2 sequences are MNHEY and SMNVEV (reference sequence). Source material: peripheral blood. This TCR was recovered from a woman in her 70s with acute or convalescent COVID-19. The genes are TRBV27 and TRBJ2-1; no clear D gene. CDR3 amino acids: CASSFSADHNEQFF. The CDR3 DNA reads as TGTGCCAGCAGTTTCTCGGCGGATCACAATGAGCAGTTCTTC.